A selection of T cell receptor beta chains follows, all from one sample in a study of regulatory T cells in long-lasting Graves disease. TCRdb reprocessed the multiplex PCR reads via MiXCR and lists one record per CDR3 protein. The top ten hold about 10% of the sample, which has under 500,000 distinct CDR3 sequences, over 15% seen once. This same sample was also part of a study on T cells in Graves' hyperthyroidism and ophthalmopathy.

The input for sequencing was peripheral blood mononuclear cells (PBMCs), taken at new diagnosis, from a patient treated with antithyroid drugs. The receptors stem from a woman in her twenties or thirties with Graves disease. CDR3s include the opening cysteine and the closing phenylalanine or tryptophan. Each record gives: J gene, clone size, D gene, V gene, CDR3 DNA, CDR3 protein. A D gene is named only where the DNA matches it firmly. For some rows the clone size is stated as once, few or many, or as a class when expanded; others skip it.

J gene: TRBJ2-7; clone size: few; D gene: TRBD1; V gene: TRBV5-4; CDR3 DNA: TGTGCCAGCAGTCCCGAGTCAGGGGGTCTCTACGAGCAGTACTTC; CDR3 protein: CASSPESGGLYEQYF
J gene: TRBJ1-1; clone size: many; D gene: NA; V gene: TRBV6-1; CDR3 DNA: TGTGCCAGCAGTGACTCCCCTCGGGGGCTCACTGAAGCTTTCTTT; CDR3 protein: CASSDSPRGLTEAFF
J gene: TRBJ1-1; clone size: few; D gene: NA; V gene: TRBV27; CDR3 DNA: TGTGCCAGCAGAACCCCCGGGGAGGGTGAAGCTTTCTTT; CDR3 protein: CASRTPGEGEAFF
J gene: TRBJ2-5; clone size: many; D gene: NA; V gene: TRBV3-1; CDR3 DNA: TGTGCCAGCAGCCAAGATCGGGCCGTTTGGGGGGAAGAGACCCAGTACTTC; CDR3 protein: CASSQDRAVWGEETQYF
J gene: TRBJ2-7; clone size: many; D gene: NA; V gene: TRBV3-1; CDR3 DNA: TGTGCCAGCAGCCAGGATGGACAGCTCTACGAGCAGTACTTC; CDR3 protein: CASSQDGQLYEQYF
J gene: TRBJ2-1; clone size: once; D gene: TRBD2; V gene: TRBV27; CDR3 DNA: TGTGCCAGCAGTTCACGGACTAGCGGGAGAGGAGCCTCCTACAATGAGCAGTTCTTC; CDR3 protein: CASSSRTSGRGASYNEQFF
J gene: TRBJ2-5; clone size: many; D gene: NA; V gene: TRBV6-2/TRBV6-3; CDR3 DNA: TGTGCCAGCAGTTACGGAGGTGGTGCAAAGACCCAGTACTTC; CDR3 protein: CASSYGGGAKTQYF
J gene: TRBJ2-1; clone size: many; D gene: TRBD2; V gene: TRBV20-1; CDR3 DNA: TGCAGTGCTAGAGCCCCTGTTATTAGCGGGTACAATGAGCAGTTCTTC; CDR3 protein: CSARAPVISGYNEQFF
J gene: TRBJ1-2; clone size: many; D gene: NA; V gene: TRBV27; CDR3 DNA: TGTGCCAGCAGTTCCCCCTCGAGGGGGGTATGGGATGGCTACACCTTC; CDR3 protein: CASSSPSRGVWDGYTF
J gene: TRBJ1-1; clone size: many; D gene: NA; V gene: TRBV7-9; CDR3 DNA: TGTGCCAGCAGCAAGAGTGATATGACTGAAGCTTTCTTT; CDR3 protein: CASSKSDMTEAFF
J gene: TRBJ2-1; clone size: many; D gene: NA; V gene: TRBV20-1; CDR3 DNA: TGCAGTGCCTCGGCCGACGGGAGATGGGTGGACAATGAGCAGTTCTTC; CDR3 protein: CSASADGRWVDNEQFF
J gene: TRBJ2-2; clone size: many; D gene: TRBD2; V gene: TRBV12-3/TRBV12-4; CDR3 DNA: TGTGCCAGCAGTTTTGCCGGGACTACGAACACCGGGGAGCTGTTTTTT; CDR3 protein: CASSFAGTTNTGELFF
J gene: TRBJ1-1; clone size: few; D gene: NA; V gene: TRBV4-1; CDR3 DNA: TGCGCCAGCAGCCAAGGGCAATCCACTGAAGCTTTCTTT; CDR3 protein: CASSQGQSTEAFF
J gene: TRBJ2-7; clone size: many; D gene: NA; V gene: TRBV12-3/TRBV12-4; CDR3 DNA: TGTGCCATCCGCTACGAGCAGTACTTC; CDR3 protein: CAIRYEQYF
J gene: TRBJ1-1; clone size: few; D gene: TRBD1; V gene: TRBV25-1; CDR3 DNA: TGTGCCACCAGGGGACAGGGGAACACTGAAGCTTTCTTT; CDR3 protein: CATRGQGNTEAFF
J gene: TRBJ1-1; clone size: many; D gene: TRBD1; V gene: TRBV28; CDR3 DNA: TGTGCCAGCAGTCACCGACAGGGTTTATTGAACACTGAAGCTTTCTTT; CDR3 protein: CASSHRQGLLNTEAFF
J gene: TRBJ2-1; clone size: once; D gene: TRBD2; V gene: TRBV6-5; CDR3 DNA: TGTGCCAGCAGTTACTTGGGGGAGGGCCTCTATGAGCAGTTCTTC; CDR3 protein: CASSYLGEGLYEQFF
J gene: TRBJ1-5; clone size: many; D gene: NA; V gene: TRBV6-2/TRBV6-3; CDR3 DNA: TGTGCCAGCAGTTACTACCTGGTGGATCAGCCCCAGCATTTT; CDR3 protein: CASSYYLVDQPQHF
J gene: TRBJ1-4; clone size: NA; D gene: NA; V gene: TRBV20-1; CDR3 DNA: TGCAGTGCTGTTTCCGGGGTTACTAATGAAAAACTGTTTTTT; CDR3 protein: CSAVSGVTNEKLFF
J gene: TRBJ2-7; clone size: many; D gene: TRBD2; V gene: TRBV2; CDR3 DNA: TGTGCCAGCAGTGAAGGACCCAGCGGGGCCTCGGGCTTC; CDR3 protein: CASSEGPSGASGF
J gene: TRBJ1-1; clone size: NA; D gene: NA; V gene: TRBV10-3; CDR3 DNA: TGTGCCATCCAGCTCGGGGTGAACACTGAAGCTTTCTTT; CDR3 protein: CAIQLGVNTEAFF
J gene: TRBJ1-2; clone size: few; D gene: NA; V gene: TRBV4-1; CDR3 DNA: TGCGCCAGCAGCCAAGTCGGGACCGGACAGAAGGACTACACCTTC; CDR3 protein: CASSQVGTGQKDYTF
J gene: TRBJ1-2; clone size: few; D gene: NA; V gene: TRBV3-1; CDR3 DNA: TGTGCCAGCAGCCCCCCCGGGGGGTCGGCCTATGGCTACACCTTC; CDR3 protein: CASSPPGGSAYGYTF
J gene: TRBJ1-1; clone size: many; D gene: NA; V gene: TRBV28; CDR3 DNA: TGTGCCAGCAGTTCGTTTACAGCTGAAGCTTTCTTT; CDR3 protein: CASSSFTAEAFF
J gene: TRBJ2-7; clone size: many; D gene: NA; V gene: TRBV20-1; CDR3 DNA: TGCAGTGCTCTCCTCCGACAGCTCTCGGACTACGAGCAGTACTTC; CDR3 protein: CSALLRQLSDYEQYF
J gene: TRBJ2-7; clone size: many; D gene: NA; V gene: TRBV28; CDR3 DNA: TGTGCCAGCAGTTCATCGGGACTCCACTACGAGCAGTACTTC; CDR3 protein: CASSSSGLHYEQYF
J gene: TRBJ2-1; clone size: many; D gene: TRBD2; V gene: TRBV5-1; CDR3 DNA: TGCGCCAGCAGCCCAGGGACTAGCGGGAGGAATGAGCAGTTCTTC; CDR3 protein: CASSPGTSGRNEQFF
J gene: TRBJ2-7; clone size: few; D gene: NA; V gene: TRBV7-6; CDR3 DNA: TGTGCCAGCAGCTTAGGACTCGTCTCCTACGAGCAGTACTTC; CDR3 protein: CASSLGLVSYEQYF
J gene: TRBJ2-3; clone size: NA; D gene: NA; V gene: TRBV5-1; CDR3 DNA: TGCGCCAGCAGCATAGGGGCGGATACGCAGTATTTT; CDR3 protein: CASSIGADTQYF
J gene: TRBJ1-1; clone size: NA; D gene: NA; V gene: TRBV5-1; CDR3 DNA: TGCGCCAGCAGCTTGGTGGGTTGGGGGACTGAAGCTTTCTTT; CDR3 protein: CASSLVGWGTEAFF
J gene: TRBJ1-4; clone size: NA; D gene: NA; V gene: TRBV4-1; CDR3 DNA: TGCGCCAGCAGCCAAGACGGCAGCATTAACAATGAAAAACTGTTTTTT; CDR3 protein: CASSQDGSINNEKLFF
J gene: TRBJ2-1; clone size: many; D gene: TRBD2; V gene: TRBV28; CDR3 DNA: TGTGCCAGCAGCACACTAGCGGGAGTTAACAATGAGCAGTTCTTC; CDR3 protein: CASSTLAGVNNEQFF
J gene: TRBJ2-3; clone size: many; D gene: NA; V gene: TRBV5-5; CDR3 DNA: TGTGCCAGCAGCTTGAGGGAAGCGCGGCTATACACAGATACGCAGTATTTT; CDR3 protein: CASSLREARLYTDTQYF
J gene: TRBJ2-3; clone size: many; D gene: TRBD2; V gene: TRBV6-5; CDR3 DNA: TGTGCCAGCAGTTACCGCCCGGGAGGGTTCACAGATACGCAGTATTTT; CDR3 protein: CASSYRPGGFTDTQYF
J gene: TRBJ1-1; clone size: many; D gene: NA; V gene: TRBV20-1; CDR3 DNA: TGCAGTGCTAGAGACCTACAGGGCTTGAACACTGAAGCTTTCTTT; CDR3 protein: CSARDLQGLNTEAFF
J gene: TRBJ1-2; clone size: few; D gene: NA; V gene: TRBV29-1; CDR3 DNA: TGCAGCGTTCCCTCTGGGCAGGGGTATGGCTACACCTTC; CDR3 protein: CSVPSGQGYGYTF
J gene: TRBJ2-5; clone size: few; D gene: NA; V gene: TRBV13; CDR3 DNA: TGTGCCAGCAGGCGAACTAAGGAGACCCAGTACTTC; CDR3 protein: CASRRTKETQYF
J gene: TRBJ2-1; clone size: many; D gene: TRBD2; V gene: TRBV5-1; CDR3 DNA: TGCGCCAGCAGCTTGGCCAAAATGGGACTAGCGGGAGGGACATCCTACAATGAGCAGTTCTTC; CDR3 protein: CASSLAKMGLAGGTSYNEQFF
J gene: TRBJ2-1; clone size: NA; D gene: TRBD2; V gene: TRBV11-2; CDR3 DNA: TGCGCCAGCAGCCAAAGCCTAGCGGGAGTCTCCTACAATGAGCAGTTCTTC; CDR3 protein: CASSQSLAGVSYNEQFF
J gene: TRBJ1-1; clone size: many; D gene: TRBD1; V gene: TRBV11-2; CDR3 DNA: TGTGCCAGCAGCTTGCGTTCCCAGGGGGCAGGTGGCACTGAAGCTTTCTTT; CDR3 protein: CASSLRSQGAGGTEAFF
J gene: TRBJ2-6; clone size: NA; D gene: NA; V gene: TRBV3-1; CDR3 DNA: TGTGCCAGCAGCCACGGGTCTGGGGCCAACGTCCTGACTTTC; CDR3 protein: CASSHGSGANVLTF
J gene: TRBJ2-7; clone size: many; D gene: TRBD1; V gene: TRBV11-2; CDR3 DNA: TGTGCCAGCAGCTCGGACAGGGCCTACGAGCAGTACTTC; CDR3 protein: CASSSDRAYEQYF
J gene: TRBJ2-7; clone size: many; D gene: NA; V gene: TRBV7-8; CDR3 DNA: TGTGCCAGCAGCTTTCGGGGCCAAGCCTACGAGCAGTACTTC; CDR3 protein: CASSFRGQAYEQYF
J gene: TRBJ2-7; clone size: few; D gene: NA; V gene: TRBV19; CDR3 DNA: TGTGCCAGTTCCGCCGGGCCTTTCGAGCAGTACTTC; CDR3 protein: CASSAGPFEQYF
J gene: TRBJ2-1; clone size: many; D gene: TRBD2; V gene: TRBV18; CDR3 DNA: TGTGCCAGCTCACCACAACCGACTAGCGGGAATGTTAATGAGCAGTTCTTC; CDR3 protein: CASSPQPTSGNVNEQFF
J gene: TRBJ2-7; clone size: NA; D gene: NA; V gene: TRBV18; CDR3 DNA: TGTGCCAGCTCTGAGGGGCCGTTCTACGAGCAGTACTTC; CDR3 protein: CASSEGPFYEQYF
J gene: TRBJ2-1; clone size: many; D gene: NA; V gene: TRBV7-2; CDR3 DNA: TGTGCCAGCAGCTCCCCACTGTTAAGCTCCTACAATGAGCAGTTCTTC; CDR3 protein: CASSSPLLSSYNEQFF
J gene: TRBJ2-1; clone size: many; D gene: NA; V gene: TRBV6-1; CDR3 DNA: TGTGCCAGCACTGTCCTAGCAAGCAATGAGCAGTTCTTC; CDR3 protein: CASTVLASNEQFF